A selection of T cell receptor beta chains follows, all from one sample in a study of T cell clones after liver transplantation. Sequenced by immunoSEQ multiplex PCR; TCRdb stores in-frame clones only, minus some. The profile shows 20,000 to 25,000 clones, more than 60% of them singletons. Sequenced material: CD4+ T cells from blood, taken before liver transplant. All receptors derive from a human donor who received a liver transplant. The CDR3 runs from the conserved cysteine through the conserved F or W. Each record gives: J gene, V gene, clone size, D gene, CDR3 length, CDR3 DNA, CDR3 protein. D genes are given only for firm matches. Rows give clone size only sometimes, using once, few, many, or a class for an expanded clone.

TRBJ2-7 | TRBV18 | once | NA | 13 | TGTGCCAGCTCACTGGGCCCTAACTACGAGCAGTACTTC | CASSLGPNYEQYF
TRBJ2-7 | TRBV13 | NA | TRBD2 | 19 | TGTGCCAGCAGCTTAGTGGGACTAGCGGGGGGCGCGAGCTCCTACGAGCAGTACTTC | CASSLVGLAGGASSYEQYF
TRBJ1-1 | TRBV5-5 | NA | TRBD1 | 15 | TGTGCCAGCGGACGACAGGGGGCGGGAAACACTGAAGCTTTCTTT | CASGRQGAGNTEAFF
TRBJ2-6 | TRBV18 | few | NA | 17 | TGTGCCAGCTCACCTGCAGCGACGTCATCTGGGGCCAACGTCCTGACTTTC | CASSPAATSSGANVLTF
TRBJ2-7 | TRBV7-2 | NA | TRBD2 | 14 | TGTGCCAGCAGCTCCGCTAGCGGGGTTTACGAGCAGTACTTC | CASSSASGVYEQYF
TRBJ2-2 | TRBV29-1 | NA | TRBD1 | 15 | TGCAGCGTCGCCGGGACAGGTGTGAGCACCGGGGAGCTGTTTTTT | CSVAGTGVSTGELFF
TRBJ1-1 | TRBV12-2 | NA | NA | 15 | TGTGCAAGTCGCATCGGACAGGGAAGGAACACTGAAGCTTTCTTT | CASRIGQGRNTEAFF
TRBJ1-6 | TRBV25-1 | NA | TRBD1 | 16 | TGTGCCAGCAGTGAATATGCCACAGGGGTTCATTCACCCCTCCACTTT | CASSEYATGVHSPLHF
TRBJ2-1 | TRBV28 | NA | NA | 11 | TGTGCCACACTAAAGGGGCGAGAGCAGTTCTTC | CATLKGREQFF
TRBJ1-5 | TRBV21-1 | NA | NA | 16 | TGTGCCAGCAGCAAAAGTGCAGGGGGTGGCAATCAGCCCCAGCATTTT | CASSKSAGGGNQPQHF
TRBJ2-2 | TRBV5-1 | once | NA | 14 | TGCGCCAGCAGCCCCAGGACAGCCACCGGGGAGCTGTTTTTT | CASSPRTATGELFF
TRBJ1-2 | TRBV7-2 | NA | NA | 12 | TGTGCCAGCAGCGTACTGCGGGGGAGGTACACCTTC | CASSVLRGRYTF
TRBJ1-5 | TRBV5-6 | NA | NA | 15 | TGTGCCAGCAGCTTGGCCGGGGGGAGCAATCAGCCCCAGCATTTT | CASSLAGGSNQPQHF
TRBJ2-5 | TRBV13 | few | TRBD2 | 15 | TGTGCCAGCAGCAACATAGCGGGGGCGGGAGAGACCCAGTACTTC | CASSNIAGAGETQYF
TRBJ2-6 | TRBV13 | NA | TRBD1 | 18 | TGTGCCAGCAGCTCTTGGGACAGGGTAAACTCTGGGGCCAACGTCCTGACTTTC | CASSSWDRVNSGANVLTF
TRBJ1-1 | TRBV5-1 | few | TRBD1 | 15 | TGCGCCAGCAGCTTCCGGGACAGCCCGAACACTGAAGCTTTCTTT | CASSFRDSPNTEAFF
TRBJ1-5 | TRBV28 | NA | TRBD1 | 12 | TGTGCCAGCACCACAGGGGCCCAGCCCCAGCATTTT | CASTTGAQPQHF
TRBJ2-2 | TRBV5-5 | NA | NA | 17 | TGTGCCAGCAGCTTGGGGGAAGGGGAACAGAACACCGGGGAGCTGTTTTTT | CASSLGEGEQNTGELFF
TRBJ2-7 | TRBV6-6 | NA | TRBD1 | 15 | TGTGCCAGCAGACTGGGGACAGGGGGCCCCTACGAGCAGTACTTC | CASRLGTGGPYEQYF
TRBJ1-1 | TRBV29-1 | NA | NA | 12 | TGCAGCGCCAGGGGCTTTGGCACTGAAGCTTTCTTT | CSARGFGTEAFF
TRBJ1-2 | TRBV29-1 | NA | TRBD1 | 15 | TGCAGCGCTCCCGGGGGCCCCACAGGGGGGACTGGCTACACCTTC | CSAPGGPTGGTGYTF
TRBJ1-2 | TRBV2 | NA | TRBD1 | 14 | TGTGCCAGCAGTGTCTGGACAGGGAACTATGGCTACACCTTC | CASSVWTGNYGYTF
TRBJ2-7 | TRBV7-2 | NA | TRBD2 | 14 | TGTGCCAGCAGCTTTACCGGGGGGGTTTACGAGCAGTACTTC | CASSFTGGVYEQYF
TRBJ2-2 | TRBV6-1 | NA | NA | 11 | TGTGCCAGCAGTGAGGTGGGGTTGTCGTTTTTT | CASSEVGLSFF
TRBJ2-7 | TRBV6-5 | NA | TRBD1 | 15 | TGTGCCAGCAGTTACTTGGCAGGGGGCTCCTACGAGCAGTACTTC | CASSYLAGGSYEQYF
TRBJ2-3 | TRBV5-6 | NA | TRBD2 | 18 | TGTGCCAGCAGCTTGTGGCTAGCGGGGGGGCGGGGCACAGATACGCAGTATTTT | CASSLWLAGGRGTDTQYF
TRBJ1-5 | TRBV6-1 | few | NA | 14 | TGTGCCAGCAGTCAGGAGTGGAGCAATCAGCCCCAGCATTTT | CASSQEWSNQPQHF
TRBJ2-2 | TRBV7-2 | NA | TRBD2 | 19 | TGTGCCAGCAGCTTAGCAGGAGTCCTAGCGGGGGGGCCCACCGGGGAGCTGTTTTTT | CASSLAGVLAGGPTGELFF
TRBJ2-1 | TRBV5-4 | NA | TRBD2 | 15 | TGTGCCAGCAGCTTGGAGCGGGGGGGCTACAATGAGCAGTTCTTC | CASSLERGGYNEQFF
TRBJ2-3 | TRBV30 | NA | TRBD1 | 14 | TGTGCCTGGAACGGACAGGGGGGCACAGATACGCAGTATTTT | CAWNGQGGTDTQYF
TRBJ1-4 | TRBV9 | NA | NA | 15 | TGTGCCAGCAGCCCACGACAGCCAACTAATGAAAAACTGTTTTTT | CASSPRQPTNEKLFF
TRBJ1-3 | TRBV30 | NA | NA | 15 | TGTGCCTGGAGTGTCCTACGCGGCTCTGGAAACACCATATATTTT | CAWSVLRGSGNTIYF
TRBJ2-5 | TRBV11-3 | NA | NA | 16 | TGTGCCAGCAGCGATCGATTACTAGAGTGGCAAGAGACCCAGTACTTC | CASSDRLLEWQETQYF
TRBJ1-5 | TRBV6-5 | NA | NA | 14 | TGTGCCAGTATTTACAAGGGCCAGAATCAGCCCCAGCATTTT | CASIYKGQNQPQHF
TRBJ1-2 | TRBV28 | few | TRBD1 | 14 | TGTGCCAGCAGTTCCACAGGGGGGAAGGCTGGCTACACCTTC | CASSSTGGKAGYTF
TRBJ2-1 | TRBV30 | NA | TRBD2 | 17 | TGTGCCTGGAGTGGAGGTAGCGGGAGGGGGTCCTACAATGAGCAGTTCTTC | CAWSGGSGRGSYNEQFF
TRBJ2-3 | TRBV28 | few | TRBD1 | 16 | TGTGCCAGCAGCCAAACGGGACAGGGGATCACAGATACGCAGTATTTT | CASSQTGQGITDTQYF
TRBJ2-2 | TRBV11-2 | NA | NA | 15 | TGTGCCAGCAGCTTAGGACTAGTTGGCACCGGGGAGCTGTTTTTT | CASSLGLVGTGELFF
TRBJ2-1 | TRBV7-2 | NA | TRBD2 | 18 | TGTGCCAGCAGCTCGGGACTAGCGGGGGGGCCTGCCTACAATGAGCAGTTCTTC | CASSSGLAGGPAYNEQFF
TRBJ2-1 | TRBV5-1 | NA | TRBD1 | 16 | TGCGCCAGCAGCTCGTTACCGGGACAGGTCAACACTGAGCAGTTCTTC | CASSSLPGQVNTEQFF
TRBJ2-5 | TRBV30 | once | NA | 12 | TGTGCCTGGGGCCTTGGTTGGGAGACCCAGTACTTC | CAWGLGWETQYF
TRBJ1-6 | TRBV9 | medium-sized | TRBD1 | 15 | TGTGCCAGCAGCCCCTCTGACAGGGAAAATTCACCCCTCCACTTT | CASSPSDRENSPLHF
TRBJ2-6 | TRBV29-1 | few | NA | 16 | TGCAGCGCCTCGACAGACTTAAACTCTGGGGCCAACGTCCTGACTTTC | CSASTDLNSGANVLTF
TRBJ1-1 | TRBV14 | NA | TRBD1 | 10 | TGTGCCAGTAGAGACAGGGGAGCTTTCTTT | CASRDRGAFF
TRBJ2-2 | TRBV5-5 | NA | NA | 16 | TGTGCCAGCAGCTTGCAGGGCTCAGTGAACACCGGGGAGCTGTTTTTT | CASSLQGSVNTGELFF
TRBJ2-2 | TRBV27 | NA | NA | 15 | TGTGCCAGCAGTCCCTATCTTGGTCGAGCCGGGGAGCTGTTTTTT | CASSPYLGRAGELFF